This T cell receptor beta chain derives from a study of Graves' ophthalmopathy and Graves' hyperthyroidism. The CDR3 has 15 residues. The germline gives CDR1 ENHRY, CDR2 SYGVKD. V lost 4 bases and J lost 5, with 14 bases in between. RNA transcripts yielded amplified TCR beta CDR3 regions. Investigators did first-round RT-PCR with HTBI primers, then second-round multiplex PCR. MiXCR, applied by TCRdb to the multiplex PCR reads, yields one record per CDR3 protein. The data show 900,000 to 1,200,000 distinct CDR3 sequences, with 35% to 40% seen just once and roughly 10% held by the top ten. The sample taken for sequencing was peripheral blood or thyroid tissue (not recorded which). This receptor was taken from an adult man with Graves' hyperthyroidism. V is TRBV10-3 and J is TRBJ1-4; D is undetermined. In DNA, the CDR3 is TGTGCCATCAGTGGGGATATCGGGAGCAATGAAAAACTGTTTTTT. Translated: CAISGDIGSNEKLFF.